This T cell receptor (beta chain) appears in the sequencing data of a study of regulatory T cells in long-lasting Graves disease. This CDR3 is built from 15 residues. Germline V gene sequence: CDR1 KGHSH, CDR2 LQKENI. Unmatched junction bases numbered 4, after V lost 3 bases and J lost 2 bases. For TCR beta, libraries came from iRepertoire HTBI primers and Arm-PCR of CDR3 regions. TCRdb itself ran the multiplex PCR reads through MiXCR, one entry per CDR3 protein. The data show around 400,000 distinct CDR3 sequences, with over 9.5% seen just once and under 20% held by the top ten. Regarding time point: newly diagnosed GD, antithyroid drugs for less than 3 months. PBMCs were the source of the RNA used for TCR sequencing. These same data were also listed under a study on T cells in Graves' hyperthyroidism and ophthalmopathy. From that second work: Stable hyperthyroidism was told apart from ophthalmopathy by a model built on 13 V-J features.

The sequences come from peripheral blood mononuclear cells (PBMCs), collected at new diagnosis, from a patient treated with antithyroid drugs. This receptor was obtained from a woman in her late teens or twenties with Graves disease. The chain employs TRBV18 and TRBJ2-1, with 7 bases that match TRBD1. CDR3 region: CASSPRQGTYNEQFF. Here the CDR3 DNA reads TGTGCCAGCTCACCGAGACAGGGAACCTACAATGAGCAGTTCTTC.